These 13 T cell receptor beta chains share one sample of origin, sequenced in a study of cytomegalovirus exposure and HLA in healthy donors. Clones were sequenced by immunoSEQ multiplex PCR, and TCRdb holds only the in-frame ones, with some missing. Of over 200,000 clones detected, around four fifths appear once; the ten largest clones hold 5.5% to 7%. Material for sequencing was PBMCs. All receptors come from a young woman in good health and CMV-seronegative.

This clone was seen only once. The V call is TRBV4-1, the J call TRBJ2-1; D possibly uses TRBD1 or TRBD2 (5 bases each). V dropped 0 bases and J dropped 9 bases, with 18 bases sitting between them. Germline V gives CDR1 MGHRA, CDR2 YSYEKL. The CDR3 is made up of 16 amino acids. The CDR3 DNA is TGCGCCAGCAGCCAAGACGGGGCCGTAGGCGCGGGTGAGCAGTTCTTC. Amino acid sequence: CASSQDGAVGAGEQFF.

As to this clone: The junction and the germline gene differ at one end; a read error may be behind it. This sequence joins TRBV20-1 and TRBJ1-2, with D hard to call. The CDR3 totals 11 residues. Germline CDR1 is DFQATT and CDR2 is SNEGSKA (reference sequence). The CDR3: CRGTAWDGDTF. In DNA form, the CDR3 reads TGCAGAGGAACCGCCTGGGATGGCGACACCTTC.

The chain links TRBV7-9 to TRBJ2-5; tentative D call: TRBD2 (6 bases). The CDR3 has 14 residues. V was pared by 5 bases and J by 2 bases, with 12 bases between. In germline, CDR1 is SEHNR, CDR2 FQNEAQ (reference sequence). The CDR3: CASSIGTPQETQYF. CDR3 coding DNA: TGTGCCAGCAGCATAGGGACTCCACAAGAGACCCAGTACTTC.

The gene calls are TRBV18 and TRBJ2-5, with D unresolved. The CDR3 consists of 13 residues. Germline CDR1 is KGHSH and CDR2 is LQKENI. V lost 2 bases to trimming and J lost 5 bases, with 9 bases between them. The CDR3 here is CASSPKVGETQYF. CDR3 nucleotide sequence: TGTGCCAGCTCACCAAAAGTCGGGGAGACCCAGTACTTC.

This chain connects TRBV29-1 to TRBJ1-1, with 7 nucleotides matching TRBD1. With V trimmed by 3 bases and J by 10 bases, 11 bases remained unmatched. The CDR3 runs to 13 residues. Germline CDR1 is SQVTM and CDR2 is ANQGSEA. The CDR3 bases are TGCAGCGTTGACAGGGGGTCTGCTGACGGAGCTTTCTTT. Its translation: CSVDRGSADGAFF.

In its sample, this clone was seen a few times. V is TRBV2 and J is TRBJ1-2; D possibly corresponds to TRBD1 (6 bases). The CDR3 contains 13 residues. Trimming took off 1 base at V and 4 bases at J, with 7 bases between the two ends. Per the germline V gene, CDR1 is SNHLY and CDR2 is FYNNEI. This CDR3 is CASSEGRGYGYTF. The CDR3 DNA is TGTGCCAGCAGTGAAGGCAGGGGCTATGGCTACACCTTC. The variable domain in full, completed from reference TRBV2 and TRBJ1-2, reads EPEVTQTPSHQVTQMGQEVILRCVPISNHLYFYWYRQILGQKVEFLVSFYNNEISEKSEIFDDQFSVERPDGSNFTLKIRSTKLEDSAMYFCASSEGRGYGYTFGSGTRLTVV.

The chain is built from TRBV5-1 and TRBJ1-1; D is unresolved. The V and J ends lost 2 bases and 2 bases respectively, with 4 bases between them. Germline values: CDR1 SGHRS, CDR2 YFSETQ. The CDR3 is made up of 12 amino acids. CDR3 nucleotide sequence: TGCGCCAGCAGCTTCGGTAACACTGAAGCTTTCTTT. It specifies CASSFGNTEAFF.

The V and J genes are TRBV30 and TRBJ2-1; TRBD2 might be the D (5 bases). Trimming cost V 2 bases and J 6 bases, with 17 bases left between them. Germline-derived CDR1 and CDR2 are GTSNPN and SVGIG (reference sequence). The CDR3 is 15 amino acids. CDR3 coding DNA: TGTGCCTGGAGTAAAGGATCGGGAAGGATCAATGAGCAGTTCTTC. Its translation: CAWSKGSGRINEQFF. Full variable domain (missing parts from reference TRBV30 and TRBJ2-1): SQTIHQWPATLVQPVGSPLSLECTVEGTSNPNLYWYRQAAGRGLQLLFYSVGIGQISSEVPQNLSASRPQDRQFILSSKKLLLSDSGFYLCAWSKGSGRINEQFFGPGTRLTVL.

The rearrangement links TRBV6-1 to TRBJ2-2; D is ambiguous. Germline V CDR1 and CDR2: MNHNS, SASEGT. With 1 base removed from V and 5 bases from J, the gap between germline ends came to 11 bases. The CDR3 is 15 amino acids. CDR3 loop: CASSEEGLGTGELFF. The CDR3 nucleotides read TGTGCCAGCAGTGAAGAGGGCCTCGGGACCGGGGAGCTGTTTTTT.

The CDR3 sequence: CASADLSGAGGDTQYF. The CDR3 nucleotides are TGTGCCAGCGCCGACCTTAGCGGGGCGGGGGGGGATACGCAGTATTTT. J is TRBJ2-3 and V is TRBV27; 9 positions agree with TRBD2. Germline V CDR1 and CDR2: MNHEY, SMNVEV (reference sequence). V lost 8 bases, J lost 6 bases, and 15 bases stayed unmatched. This CDR3 comprises 16 residues.

The V call is TRBV18, the J call TRBJ1-2, with 10 bases matching TRBD1. V was pared by 6 bases and J by 5 bases, with 9 bases of the junction left unmatched. CDR1 is KGHSH, CDR2 LQKENI, per germline. This CDR3 has 15 residues. CDR3 coding DNA: TGTGCCAGCTCCCAGGGACAGGGGCGAGAATATGGCTACACCTTC. Residues: CASSQGQGREYGYTF.

This chain joins TRBV18 and TRBJ1-1; D might be TRBD1 (5 bases). Between the trimmed V and J ends, which lost 2 bases and 3 bases, there was a span of 10 bases. Germline V gene sequence: CDR1 KGHSH, CDR2 LQKENI. This CDR3 has 14 residues. CDR3 amino acids: CASSPARGDTEAFF. CDR3 DNA: TGTGCCAGCTCACCAGCCCGAGGGGACACTGAAGCTTTCTTT.

The chain links TRBV6-5 to TRBJ2-3; D tentatively reads TRBD1 or TRBD2 (6 bases each). Per germline, CDR1 MNHEY and CDR2 SVGAGI. This CDR3 comprises 15 residues. Trimming took off 0 bases at V and 5 bases at J, with 12 bases between the two ends. The CDR3: CASSYSEQGGDTQYF. In DNA form, the CDR3 reads TGTGCCAGCAGTTACTCAGAACAGGGAGGAGATACGCAGTATTTT.